The 25 T cell receptor beta chains below all came from one sample that was sequenced in a study of PD-1 blockade in classical Hodgkin lymphoma. There was relapse after autologous stem cell transplantation in every patient, and there was variation in brentuximab vedotin exposure. Generated by immunoSEQ multiplex PCR, the TCRdb table keeps only in-frame clones and is missing some. The sample holds more than 30,000 clones, around 88% seen once. The sequenced sample was peripheral blood mononuclear cells (PBMCs), obtained before the second cycle of nivolumab. These receptors all come from a human donor with classical Hodgkin lymphoma.

The chain joins TRBV18 to TRBJ2-1; TRBD2 agrees at 12 bases. Looked up from germline, CDR1 is KGHSH and CDR2 is LQKENI. The CDR3 contains 15 residues. The ends lost 6 bases at V and 5 bases at J; junction bases unmatched: 5. CDR3 in DNA: TGTGCCAGCTCCCAGACTAGCGGGAGCCACAATGAGCAGTTCTTC. Its translation: CASSQTSGSHNEQFF. Full variable domain (outside the CDR3, taken from reference TRBV18 and TRBJ2-1): NAGVMQNPRHLVRRRGQEARLRCSPMKGHSHVYWYRQLPEEGLKFMVYLQKENIIDESGMPKERFSAEFPKEGPSILRIQQVVRGDSAAYFCASSQTSGSHNEQFFGPGTRLTVL.

J is TRBJ1-4 and V is TRBV5-1; unclear D gene. The germline CDR1 and CDR2 sequences are SGHRS and YFSETQ. The CDR3 is 13 amino acids. V lost 3 bases and J 7 bases, leaving 10 bases between the germline ends. The CDR3 nucleotides read TGCGCCAGCAGCTCAGTGGGTCCTGAAAAACTGTTTTTT. Protein: CASSSVGPEKLFF.

V and J are TRBV10-3 and TRBJ1-1; D gene uncertain. The CDR3 has 12 amino acids. Trimming took off 8 bases at V and 2 bases at J, with 9 bases between the two ends. The germline V gene encodes CDR1 ENHRY and CDR2 SYGVKD. In DNA, the CDR3 is TGTGCCATCGCCTCGGGAAACACTGAAGCTTTCTTT. The encoded protein is CAIASGNTEAFF.

V is TRBV5-1 and J is TRBJ1-3; TRBD1 is a possible D gene (6 bases). In germline, CDR1 is SGHRS, CDR2 YFSETQ. The CDR3 spans 16 residues. V was cut by 1 base and J by 4 bases, with 15 bases left in between. CDR3 in amino acids: CASSLIGGGQGNTIYF. DNA for the CDR3: TGCGCCAGCAGCTTGATTGGCGGGGGGCAAGGAAACACCATATATTTT.

J is TRBJ1-4 and V is TRBV5-1, with 8 bases matching TRBD1. The junction had 6 bases not matched to a gene; V was cut back by 3 bases and J by 8 bases. CDR1 is SGHRS and CDR2 is YFSETQ in the germline V gene. This CDR3 has 14 amino acids. The CDR3 here is CASSWTGSSEKLFF. The DNA for the CDR3 is TGCGCCAGCAGCTGGACAGGGAGCAGCGAAAAACTGTTTTTT.

V and J are TRBV6-6 and TRBJ2-1; no clear D gene. Per germline, CDR1 MNHNY and CDR2 SVGAGI (reference sequence). V lost 10 bases and J lost 4, with 11 bases in between. CDR3 size: 12 residues. This CDR3 is CATTDGYNEQFF. The CDR3, as DNA: TGTGCCACCACGGACGGTTACAATGAGCAGTTCTTC.

This chain connects TRBV5-6 to TRBJ1-2, with D hard to call. The CDR3 is 14 amino acids. The V gene lost 4 bases and the J gene lost 4 bases, with 14 bases spanning the gap. Germline V gene lookup returns CDR1 SGHDT and CDR2 YYEEEE. The CDR3 spells CASSPRSGFYGYTF. In DNA, the CDR3 is TGTGCCAGCAGCCCTCGGTCTGGGTTCTATGGCTACACCTTC. Drawing the rest from reference TRBV5-6 and TRBJ1-2, the complete variable domain is DAGVTQSPTHLIKTRGQQVTLRCSPKSGHDTVSWYQQALGQGPQFIFQYYEEEERQRGNFPDRFSGHQFPNYSSELNVNALLLGDSALYLCASSPRSGFYGYTFGSGTRLTVV.

The chain has TRBV11-3 and TRBJ2-6; D is unclear. This CDR3 region has 17 residues. The germline V and J ends were trimmed by 3 bases and 2 bases, with 14 bases remaining between them. Germline loops: CDR1 SGHNT, CDR2 YENEEA. In DNA form, the CDR3 reads TGTGCCAGCAGCTTGCCGAGCCCTCTACCTGGGGCCAACGTCCTGACTTTC. This sequence encodes CASSLPSPLPGANVLTF.

The rearrangement links TRBV5-6 to TRBJ2-1; 9 bases are a match to TRBD2. J was trimmed by 7 bases and V by 4 bases; bases with no gene match: 15. Per germline, CDR1 SGHDT and CDR2 YYEEEE. This CDR3 has 17 amino acids. The CDR3 sequence is CASSKGLAGKSLNEQFF. The CDR3, as DNA: TGTGCCAGCAGCAAGGGACTAGCCGGAAAATCATTAAATGAGCAGTTCTTC.

The chain combines TRBV4-1 with TRBJ1-5; D is ambiguous. Trimming pared 0 bases from V and 2 bases from J, leaving 11 bases between. The length of the CDR3 is 16 residues. CDR1 MGHRA and CDR2 YSYEKL come from the germline V gene. CDR3 bases: TGCGCCAGCAGCCAAGAGGATAGGGTAGGCAATCAGCCCCAGCATTTT. This sequence encodes CASSQEDRVGNQPQHF.

This clone was observed a handful of times. This chain links TRBV30 with TRBJ2-1, with 12 bases identical to TRBD2. Germline V gene data show CDR1 as GTSNPN and CDR2 as SVGIG (reference sequence). This CDR3 has 18 residues. J was trimmed by 2 bases and V by 2 bases; bases with no gene match: 10. This chain's CDR3 is CAWSYRLAGVSTYNEQFF. The CDR3 bases are TGTGCCTGGAGTTACCGACTAGCGGGAGTTAGCACCTACAATGAGCAGTTCTTC.

This clone was found a few times. V and J are TRBV5-6 and TRBJ1-5, with D possibly being TRBD1 (5 bases). Looked up from germline, CDR1 is SGHDT and CDR2 is YYEEEE. V lost 2 bases, J lost 6 bases, and 6 bases lay in between. The CDR3 covers 12 residues. In nucleotides, the CDR3 is TGTGCCAGCAGCTTAGGGGTTCAGCCCCAGCATTTT. Translation gives CASSLGVQPQHF. The whole variable domain, filled in from reference TRBV5-6 and TRBJ1-5, reads DAGVTQSPTHLIKTRGQQVTLRCSPKSGHDTVSWYQQALGQGPQFIFQYYEEEERQRGNFPDRFSGHQFPNYSSELNVNALLLGDSALYLCASSLGVQPQHFGDGTRLSIL.

V and J are TRBV19 and TRBJ2-3; TRBD2 aligns across 7 bases. The V gene end was trimmed by 5 bases and the J gene end by 3 bases; junction bases not matched to a gene: 14. CDR1 is LNHDA, CDR2 SQIVND, per germline (reference sequence). The length of the CDR3 is 17 residues. CDR3 in amino acids: CASSSSGVSWGTDTQYF. Here the CDR3 DNA reads TGTGCCAGTAGTTCTAGCGGAGTATCTTGGGGTACAGATACGCAGTATTTT.

The J gene is TRBJ2-5, the V gene TRBV7-9; the D gene is possibly TRBD1 (7 bases). CDR3 length: 14 amino acids. From germline, CDR1 is SEHNR and CDR2 FQNEAQ (reference sequence). Trimming removed 3 bases from V and 5 bases from J, with 13 bases in between. Here the CDR3 reads CASSLTGSGETQYF. The CDR3 DNA reads as TGTGCCAGCAGCTTGACAGGGAGCGGGGAGACCCAGTACTTC.

The chain employs TRBV25-1 and TRBJ1-1; D gene unclear. This CDR3 spans 15 amino acids. V was clipped by 4 bases and J by 4 bases, with 16 bases between them. Germline V gives CDR1 MGHDK, CDR2 SYGVNS. The CDR3 loop reads CASSAPRRSGTEAFF. CDR3 sequence (DNA): TGTGCCAGCAGTGCCCCTAGGAGGTCCGGCACTGAAGCTTTCTTT.

The CDR3 coding sequence is TGTGCCAGCAGTTACGTAACTAAGGCTGGGGAGCTGTTTTTT. Its protein product is CASSYVTKAGELFF. The gene calls are TRBV6-5 and TRBJ2-2; D remains unclear. Germline CDR1 and CDR2: MNHEY and SVGAGI. V gave up 2 bases and J gave up 8 bases, with 12 bases separating them. The CDR3 runs 14 residues.

The rearrangement links TRBV27 to TRBJ2-5, with D possibly being TRBD1 (6 bases). The CDR3 spans 15 residues. Trimming removed 3 bases from V and 5 bases from J, with 16 bases in between. The V gene's germline CDR1 is MNHEY and CDR2 SMNVEV (reference sequence). CDR3 sequence: CASSFWSLQGETQYF. CDR3 DNA sequence: TGTGCCAGCAGTTTTTGGAGCCTCCAGGGGGAGACCCAGTACTTC.

The CDR3 DNA reads as TGTGCCAGCAGTTTAGGAGGGACGGCTGGAAACACCATATATTTT. Its translation is CASSLGGTAGNTIYF. V usage is TRBV28 and J usage is TRBJ1-3; maybe TRBD1 (5 bases). The germline V gene encodes CDR1 MDHEN and CDR2 SYDVKM. The V end was cut by 2 bases, the J end by 2 bases, with 10 bases between. This CDR3 region has 15 residues.

V is TRBV12-5 and J is TRBJ2-2; 16 bases match TRBD2. CDR1 is LGHNT, CDR2 FRNRAP, per germline. This CDR3 contains 22 residues. The V segment lost 3 bases and the J segment 0 bases; nucleotides outside the gene matches: 13. The CDR3 DNA follows: TGTGCTAGTGGTTTCAAAGCCAAGGGACTAGCGGGAGGGCCGACGAACACCGGGGAGCTGTTTTTT. It is translated as CASGFKAKGLAGGPTNTGELFF.

The sample holds one count of this clone. The gene calls are TRBV18 and TRBJ2-7; 7 positions agree with TRBD2. The CDR3 is 13 residues long. From germline, CDR1 is KGHSH and CDR2 LQKENI. J was trimmed by 6 bases and V by 0 bases; bases with no gene match: 2. The CDR3 region has the DNA TGTGCCAGCTCACCACCGGGGGAGGGCGAGCAGTACTTC. Translated, it gives CASSPPGEGEQYF.

The chain employs TRBV4-2 and TRBJ2-1, with TRBD2 identical over 10 bases. CDR1 is LGHNA, CDR2 YNFKEQ, per germline. This CDR3 region has 17 residues. V trimming: 2 bases; J trimming: 9 bases; junction bases outside the gene matches: 13. CDR3 loop: CASSQLPSGSGSVEQFF. Written as DNA, the CDR3 is TGTGCCAGCAGCCAACTACCTAGCGGGAGTGGATCGGTTGAGCAGTTCTTC.

The rearrangement links TRBV19 to TRBJ1-2; perhaps TRBD1 as D (5 bases). Germline loops: CDR1 LNHDA, CDR2 SQIVND (reference sequence). The CDR3 is made up of 15 amino acids. Trimming cost V 7 bases and J 3 bases, with 18 bases left between them. The CDR3 DNA sequence: TGTGCCAGTATGGGGGAATTGGGCAGACACTATGGCTACACCTTC. Protein: CASMGELGRHYGYTF.

V is TRBV5-4 and J is TRBJ2-1, with 12 nucleotides matching TRBD2. Looked up from germline, CDR1 is SGHNT and CDR2 is YYREEE (reference sequence). Trimming took 2 bases from V and 7 from J; bases not matched to a gene: 10. CDR3 length: 17 amino acids. CDR3 amino acids: CASSFLAGGKGENEQFF. Here the CDR3 DNA reads TGTGCCAGCAGCTTCCTAGCGGGAGGGAAGGGGGAAAATGAGCAGTTCTTC.

The chain carries TRBV19 and TRBJ1-2, with D possibly being TRBD1 (5 bases). The V and J ends lost 7 bases and 4 bases respectively, with 22 bases between them. The CDR3 extends over 16 amino acids. Germline values: CDR1 LNHDA, CDR2 SQIVND (reference sequence). The CDR3 is CASKPFTGLVGYGYTF. The CDR3, as DNA: TGTGCCAGTAAGCCCTTCACAGGCCTAGTTGGCTATGGCTACACCTTC.

The genes are TRBV9 and TRBJ2-3; D is possibly TRBD2 (6 bases). V was shortened by 7 bases and J by 3 bases, with 12 bases between the two germline ends. The CDR3 is 13 residues long. Germline CDR1 is SGDLS and CDR2 is YYNGEE. The CDR3 sequence: CASAGLETDTQYF. The CDR3 coding sequence is TGTGCCAGCGCGGGACTCGAAACAGATACGCAGTATTTT.